This T cell receptor beta chain was recovered during a study of cytomegalovirus exposure and HLA in healthy donors. The CDR3 has 16 amino acids. V lost 6 bases and J 0 bases, leaving 16 bases between the germline ends. CDR1 is MNHEY and CDR2 is SMNVEV in the germline V gene (reference sequence). Findings and caveats of the study: Exclusion as indistinguishable affected some V segments, including TRBV6-2 and TRBV6-3. In an earlier analysis, about 87% or about 30%: the productive usage of most TCR beta V segments. Later work found most CMV-associated TCR beta chains apparently HLA-restricted. Roughly even sequencing depth across donors was the assumption behind the presence/absence analyses.

Primers: 60 Vbeta forward and 13 Jbeta reverse. TCRdb's table, derived via immunoSEQ multiplex PCR, lists solely in-frame clones and lacks some. The table records more than 150,000 clones, 60% to 85% of them present only once. Points on this clone: What it binds is not known.

The TCR originated in a girl aged 10-17 years in good health and CMV-seropositive. The J gene is TRBJ2-3, the V gene TRBV27, with a tentative D call TRBD1 (6 bases). Sequences were obtained from PBMCs. The CDR3 DNA is TGTGCCAGCAGCCCCGACAGGAGAACTAGCACAGATACGCAGTATTTT. It is translated as CASSPDRRTSTDTQYF.